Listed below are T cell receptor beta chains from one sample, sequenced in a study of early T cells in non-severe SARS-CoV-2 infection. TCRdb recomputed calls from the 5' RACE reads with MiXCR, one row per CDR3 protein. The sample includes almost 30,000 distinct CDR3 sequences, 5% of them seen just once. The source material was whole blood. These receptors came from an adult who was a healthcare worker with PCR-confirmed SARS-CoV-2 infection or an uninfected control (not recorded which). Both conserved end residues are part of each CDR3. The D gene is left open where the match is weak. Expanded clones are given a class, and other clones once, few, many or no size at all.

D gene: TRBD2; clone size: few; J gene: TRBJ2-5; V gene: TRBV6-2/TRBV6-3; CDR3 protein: CASSYIVGLAGRGQETQYF; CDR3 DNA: TGTGCCAGCAGTTATATCGTCGGACTAGCGGGGAGGGGCCAAGAGACCCAGTACTTC
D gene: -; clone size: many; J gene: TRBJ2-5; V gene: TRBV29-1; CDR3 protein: CSVGLVQETQYF; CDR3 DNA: TGCAGCGTTGGACTAGTCCAAGAGACCCAGTACTTC
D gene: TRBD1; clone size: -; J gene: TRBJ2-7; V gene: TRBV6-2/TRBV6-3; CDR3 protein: CASSYSPGGSYEQYF; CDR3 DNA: TGTGCCAGCAGTTACTCTCCAGGGGGCAGCTACGAGCAGTACTTC
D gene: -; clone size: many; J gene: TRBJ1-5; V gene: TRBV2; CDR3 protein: CASSDRGLSNQPQHF; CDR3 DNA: TGTGCCAGCAGTGATAGGGGCCTTAGCAATCAGCCCCAGCATTTT
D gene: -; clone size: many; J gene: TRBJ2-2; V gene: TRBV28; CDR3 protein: CASSSPQGNTGELFF; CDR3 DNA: TGTGCCAGCAGTTCCCCCCAGGGTAACACCGGGGAGCTGTTTTTT
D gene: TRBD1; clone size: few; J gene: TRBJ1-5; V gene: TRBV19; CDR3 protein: CASRPQGGGNQPQHF; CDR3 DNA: TGTGCCAGTAGACCTCAGGGGGGCGGCAATCAGCCCCAGCATTTT
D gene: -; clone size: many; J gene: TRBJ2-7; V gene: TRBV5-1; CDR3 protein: CASSPGTGSYEQYF; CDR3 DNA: TGCGCCAGCAGCCCTGGGACCGGGTCCTACGAGCAGTACTTC
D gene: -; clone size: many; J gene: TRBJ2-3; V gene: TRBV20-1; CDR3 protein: CSAPSDSTDTQYF; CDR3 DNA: TGCAGTGCTCCTTCGGACAGCACAGATACGCAGTATTTT
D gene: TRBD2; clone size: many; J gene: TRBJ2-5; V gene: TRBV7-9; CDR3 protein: CASSLASSGGKETQYF; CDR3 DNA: TGTGCCAGCAGCTTAGCGTCTAGCGGGGGAAAAGAGACCCAGTACTTC
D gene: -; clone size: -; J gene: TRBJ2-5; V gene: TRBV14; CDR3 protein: CASSRTGPFPGETQYF; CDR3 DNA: TGTGCCAGCAGCCGAACGGGACCCTTTCCCGGAGAGACCCAGTACTTC
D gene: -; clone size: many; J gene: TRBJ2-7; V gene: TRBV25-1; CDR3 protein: CASSLTTYEQYF; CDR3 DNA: TGTGCCAGCAGTCTAACTACCTACGAGCAGTACTTC
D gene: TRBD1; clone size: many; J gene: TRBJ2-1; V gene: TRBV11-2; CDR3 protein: CASSSQPGQSYNEQFF; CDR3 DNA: TGTGCCAGCAGCTCCCAACCGGGACAGTCCTACAATGAGCAGTTCTTC
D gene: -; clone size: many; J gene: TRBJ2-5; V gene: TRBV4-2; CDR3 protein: CASSPNRGDLRDQYF; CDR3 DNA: TGTGCCAGCAGCCCTAACCGAGGCGACCTAAGGGACCAGTACTTC
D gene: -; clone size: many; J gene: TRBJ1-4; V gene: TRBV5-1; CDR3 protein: CASSLAQDRNEKLFF; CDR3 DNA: TGCGCCAGCAGCTTGGCCCAAGACAGAAATGAAAAACTGTTTTTT
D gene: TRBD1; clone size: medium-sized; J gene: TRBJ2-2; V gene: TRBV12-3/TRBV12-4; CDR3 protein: CASNRDRVTGELFF; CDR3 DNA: TGTGCCAGCAACCGGGACAGGGTCACCGGGGAGCTGTTTTTT
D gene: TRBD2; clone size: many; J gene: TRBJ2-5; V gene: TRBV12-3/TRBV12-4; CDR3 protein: CASGVSASGGAQYF; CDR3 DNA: TGTGCCAGCGGGGTTTCGGCTAGCGGGGGAGCCCAGTACTTC
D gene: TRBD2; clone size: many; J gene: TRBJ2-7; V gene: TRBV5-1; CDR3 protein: CASSPGLAGEEQYF; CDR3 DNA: TGCGCCAGCAGCCCGGGACTAGCGGGAGAGGAGCAGTACTTC
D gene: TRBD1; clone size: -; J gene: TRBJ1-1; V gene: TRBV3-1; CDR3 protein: CASSPTSGTGGEAFF; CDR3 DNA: TGTGCCAGCAGCCCCACCTCAGGGACAGGGGGCGAGGCTTTCTTT
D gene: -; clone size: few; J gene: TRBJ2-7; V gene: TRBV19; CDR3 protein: CASSAGTSYREQYF; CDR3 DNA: TGTGCCAGTAGTGCCGGGACATCCTACCGCGAGCAGTACTTC
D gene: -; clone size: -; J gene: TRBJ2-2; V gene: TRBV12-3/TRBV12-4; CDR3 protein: CANSRLNGELFF; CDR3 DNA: TGTGCCAACTCCCGCTTGAACGGGGAGCTGTTTTTT
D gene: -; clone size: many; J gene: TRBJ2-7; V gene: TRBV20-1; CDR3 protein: CSARGPHSYEQYF; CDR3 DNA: TGCAGTGCTAGGGGACCGCACTCCTACGAGCAGTACTTC
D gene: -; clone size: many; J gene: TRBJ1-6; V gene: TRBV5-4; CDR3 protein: CASSLPSGNSPLHF; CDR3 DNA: TGTGCCAGCAGCCTACCGTCGGGGAATTCACCCCTCCACTTT
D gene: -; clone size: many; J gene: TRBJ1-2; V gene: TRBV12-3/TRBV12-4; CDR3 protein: CASSAALNYGYTF; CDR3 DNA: TGTGCCAGCAGCGCCGCCTTAAACTATGGCTACACCTTC
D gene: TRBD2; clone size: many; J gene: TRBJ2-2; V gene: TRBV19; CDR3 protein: CASSLGWTSGIRTGELFF; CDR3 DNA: TGTGCCAGTAGTCTTGGTTGGACTAGCGGGATTCGAACCGGGGAGCTGTTTTTT
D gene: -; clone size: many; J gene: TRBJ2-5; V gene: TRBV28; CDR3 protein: CASSVGGGTLQETQYF; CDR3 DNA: TGTGCCAGCAGTGTGGGAGGGGGAACCCTCCAAGAGACCCAGTACTTC
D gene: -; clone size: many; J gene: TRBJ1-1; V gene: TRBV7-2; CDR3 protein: CASSSGGGHTEAFF; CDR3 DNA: TGTGCCAGCAGCTCCGGTGGGGGCCACACTGAAGCTTTCTTT
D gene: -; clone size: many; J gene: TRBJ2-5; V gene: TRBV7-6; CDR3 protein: CASSHLREETQYF; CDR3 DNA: TGTGCCAGCAGCCACCTTCGTGAAGAGACCCAGTACTTC
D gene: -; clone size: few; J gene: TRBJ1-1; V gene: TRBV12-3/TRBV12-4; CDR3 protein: CASSLKEPGVTEAFF; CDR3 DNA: TGTGCCAGCAGCCTTAAAGAACCAGGGGTCACTGAAGCTTTCTTT
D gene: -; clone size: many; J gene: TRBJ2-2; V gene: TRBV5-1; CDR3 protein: CASSGQLGTGELFF; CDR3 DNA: TGCGCCAGCAGCGGACAGTTGGGCACCGGGGAGCTGTTTTTT
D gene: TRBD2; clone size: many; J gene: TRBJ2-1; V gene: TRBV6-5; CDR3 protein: CASSRGTSGSGIGEQFF; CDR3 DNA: TGTGCCAGCAGTCGCGGGACTAGCGGGAGCGGTATTGGTGAGCAGTTCTTC
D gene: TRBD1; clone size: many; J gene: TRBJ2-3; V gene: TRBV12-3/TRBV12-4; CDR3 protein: CASSGTAAGPTDTQYF; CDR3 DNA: TGTGCCAGCAGCGGGACAGCTGCTGGACCCACAGATACGCAGTATTTT
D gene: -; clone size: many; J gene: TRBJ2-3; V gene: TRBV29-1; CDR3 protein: CSVDAGIDTQYF; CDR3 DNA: TGCAGCGTTGACGCGGGAATAGATACGCAGTATTTT
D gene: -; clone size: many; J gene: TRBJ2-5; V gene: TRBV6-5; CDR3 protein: CASSYEPGPRETQYF; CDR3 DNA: TGTGCCAGCAGTTACGAACCAGGACCCCGAGAGACCCAGTACTTC
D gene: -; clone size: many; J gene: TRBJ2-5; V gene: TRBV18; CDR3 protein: CASSQATVETQYF; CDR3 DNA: TGTGCCAGCTCTCAGGCTACGGTAGAGACCCAGTACTTC
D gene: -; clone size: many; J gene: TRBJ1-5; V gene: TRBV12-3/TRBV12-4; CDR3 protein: CASRSAGPYQPQHF; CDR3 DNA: TGTGCCAGCAGGTCGGCGGGGCCGTATCAGCCCCAGCATTTT
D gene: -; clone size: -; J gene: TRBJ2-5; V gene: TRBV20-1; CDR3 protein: CSALGRLGPKTQYF; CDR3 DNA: TGCAGTGCTTTGGGTCGACTAGGACCCAAGACCCAGTACTTC
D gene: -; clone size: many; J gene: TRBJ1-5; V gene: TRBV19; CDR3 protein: CASSVARYNQPQHF; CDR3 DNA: TGTGCCAGTAGTGTAGCACGGTACAATCAGCCCCAGCATTTT
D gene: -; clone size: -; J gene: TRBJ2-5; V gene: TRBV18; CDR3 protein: CASSEQETQYF; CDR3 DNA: TGTGCCAGCTCCGAACAAGAGACCCAGTACTTC
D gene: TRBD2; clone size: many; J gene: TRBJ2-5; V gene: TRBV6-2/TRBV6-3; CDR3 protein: CASSDGLAGGQETQYF; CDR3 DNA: TGTGCCAGCAGTGACGGACTAGCGGGAGGTCAAGAGACCCAGTACTTC
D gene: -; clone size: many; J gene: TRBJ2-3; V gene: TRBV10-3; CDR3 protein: CAIGGDRRTDTQYF; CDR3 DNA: TGTGCCATCGGGGGGGACAGACGCACAGATACGCAGTATTTT
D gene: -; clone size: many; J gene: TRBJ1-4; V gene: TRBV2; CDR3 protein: CASSDKHREEKLFF; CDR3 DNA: TGTGCCAGCAGTGACAAACACAGAGAGGAAAAACTGTTTTTT
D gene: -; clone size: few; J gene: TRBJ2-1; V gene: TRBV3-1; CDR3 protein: CASSQVYSRLLSYNEQFF; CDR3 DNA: TGTGCCAGCAGCCAAGTTTACAGTCGTTTACTTTCCTACAATGAGCAGTTCTTC
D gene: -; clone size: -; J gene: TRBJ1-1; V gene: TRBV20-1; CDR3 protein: CSARRTMNTEAFF; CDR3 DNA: TGCAGTGCTAGACGGACGATGAACACTGAAGCTTTCTTT
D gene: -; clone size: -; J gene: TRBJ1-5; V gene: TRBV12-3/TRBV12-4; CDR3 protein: CASSRTSGREQPQHF; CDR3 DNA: TGTGCCAGCAGTCGGACCTCAGGGAGAGAGCAGCCCCAGCATTTT
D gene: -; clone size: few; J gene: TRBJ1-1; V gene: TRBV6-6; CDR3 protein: CASSYRNTEAFF; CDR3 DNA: TGTGCCAGCAGCTACAGGAACACTGAAGCTTTCTTT
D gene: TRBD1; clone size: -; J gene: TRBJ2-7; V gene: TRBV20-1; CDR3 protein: CSARSGTGTGEPYEQYF; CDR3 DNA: TGCAGTGCTAGATCGGGGACCGGGACAGGGGAACCCTACGAGCAGTACTTC
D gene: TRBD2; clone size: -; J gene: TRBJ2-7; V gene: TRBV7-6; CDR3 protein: CASSSTSAYEQYF; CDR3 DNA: TGTGCCAGCAGTTCTACTAGCGCCTACGAGCAGTACTTC
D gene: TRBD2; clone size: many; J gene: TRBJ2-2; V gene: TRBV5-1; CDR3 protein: CASSLKAGPGELFF; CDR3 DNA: TGCGCCAGCAGCTTAAAAGCGGGACCCGGGGAGCTGTTTTTT
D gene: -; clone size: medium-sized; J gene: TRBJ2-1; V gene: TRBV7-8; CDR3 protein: CASSPLAVDEQFF; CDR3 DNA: TGTGCCAGCAGCCCCCTCGCTGTCGATGAGCAGTTCTTC
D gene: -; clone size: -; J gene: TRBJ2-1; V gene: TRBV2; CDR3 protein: CASSPGTRPNEQFF; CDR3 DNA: TGTGCCAGCAGTCCGGGGACCCGCCCTAATGAGCAGTTCTTC
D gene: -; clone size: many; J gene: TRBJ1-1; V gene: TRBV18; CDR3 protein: CASSPPAANTEAFF; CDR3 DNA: TGTGCCAGCTCACCACCCGCGGCGAACACTGAAGCTTTCTTT
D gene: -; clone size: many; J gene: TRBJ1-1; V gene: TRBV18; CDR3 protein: CASSPVGLTEAFF; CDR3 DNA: TGTGCCAGCTCCCCAGTGGGGCTCACTGAAGCTTTCTTT
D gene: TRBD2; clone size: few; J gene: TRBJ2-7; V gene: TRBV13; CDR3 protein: CASSSELAGRYEQYF; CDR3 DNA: TGTGCCAGCAGCTCTGAACTAGCGGGAAGGTACGAGCAGTACTTC
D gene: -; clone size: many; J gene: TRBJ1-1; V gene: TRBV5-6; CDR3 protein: CASSVWGLSATEAFF; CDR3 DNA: TGTGCCAGCAGCGTCTGGGGACTCTCCGCCACTGAAGCTTTCTTT